The 20 T cell receptor beta chains below all came from one sample that was sequenced in a study of T cell responses to AZD1222 COVID-19 vaccine. Measured with immunoSEQ multiplex PCR; TCRdb has only the in-frame clones, and not every one. This sample has over 85,000 clones, with around 90% found just once. The source was peripheral blood, collected 28 days after the second AZD1222 dose. The receptors come from an adult who received the AZD1222 COVID-19 vaccine.

This sequence joins TRBV5-6 and TRBJ2-1, with a possible D match to TRBD2 (5 bases). The CDR3 covers 15 residues. Germline CDR1 SGHDT, CDR2 YYEEEE. The germline V and J ends were trimmed by 3 bases and 0 bases, with 10 bases remaining between them. The CDR3 here is CASSSRTASYNEQFF. CDR3 sequence (DNA): TGTGCCAGCAGCTCAAGGACTGCCTCCTACAATGAGCAGTTCTTC. Filled out from reference TRBV5-6 and TRBJ2-1, the complete variable domain reads DAGVTQSPTHLIKTRGQQVTLRCSPKSGHDTVSWYQQALGQGPQFIFQYYEEEERQRGNFPDRFSGHQFPNYSSELNVNALLLGDSALYLCASSSRTASYNEQFFGPGTRLTVL.

The chain joins TRBV7-2 to TRBJ2-5, with D perhaps TRBD2 (6 bases). The V gene lost 3 bases and the J gene lost 7 bases, with 18 bases spanning the gap. The CDR3 has 15 residues. Germline CDR1 SGHTA, CDR2 FQGNSA. CDR3 nucleotide sequence: TGTGCCAGCAGCTTCGCGGGGACGGACGGGGGGACCCAGTACTTC. This gives the protein CASSFAGTDGGTQYF. Combining the CDR3 with reference TRBV7-2 and TRBJ2-5 gives the whole variable domain GAGVSQSPSNKVTEKGKDVELRCDPISGHTALYWYRQSLGQGLEFLIYFQGNSAPDKSGLPSDRFSAERTGGSVSTLTIQRTQQEDSAVYLCASSFAGTDGGTQYFGPGTRLLVL.

The rearrangement uses TRBV21-1 and TRBJ1-2; whether TRBD1, the table's D call, matches the DNA was not checked. TRBV21-1 is termed a pseudogene. The CDR3 has 16 amino acids. The CDR3 loop reads CASSKKGVPGPYGYTF. DNA of the CDR3: TGTGCCAGCAGCAAAAAGGGGGTCCCGGGACCCTATGGCTACACCTTC.

This chain joins TRBV29-1 and TRBJ2-7, with 11 bases aligning to TRBD1. CDR1 and CDR2 from the germline V gene are SQVTM and ANQGSEA. Unmatched junction bases numbered 9, after V lost 6 bases and J lost 8 bases. This CDR3 is built from 13 residues. The CDR3 DNA follows: TGCAGCGTGCGGGACAGGGGGGGATACCAGCAGTACTTC. Translating gives CSVRDRGGYQQYF.

The CDR3 here is CASRTGTGINEQFF. CDR3 nucleotides: TGTGCCAGTAGGACCGGGACAGGGATAAATGAGCAGTTCTTC. The V call is TRBV19, the J call TRBJ2-1; TRBD1 matches at 9 bases. The CDR3 sequence is 14 residues long. V gave up 6 bases and J gave up 7 bases; unmatched junction bases: 7. Germline values: CDR1 LNHDA, CDR2 SQIVND (reference sequence).

The chain is built from TRBV29-1 and TRBJ1-5; D unresolved. The CDR3 has 14 residues. Germline V gives CDR1 SQVTM, CDR2 ANQGSEA. V was clipped by 4 bases and J by 4 bases, with 14 bases between them. CDR3 in amino acids: CSVAWGAGNQPQHF. The DNA of the CDR3 is TGCAGCGTTGCTTGGGGTGCGGGGAATCAGCCCCAGCATTTT.

This clone was detected only once. The J gene is TRBJ2-1, the V gene TRBV5-5; TRBD2 is a possible D gene (5 bases). Germline values: CDR1 SGHKS, CDR2 YYEKEE (reference sequence). The CDR3 contains 11 residues. V lost 2 bases and J lost 9, with 6 bases in between. CDR3 amino acids: CASSLRGEQFF. The CDR3 nucleotides are TGTGCCAGCAGCTTACGGGGTGAGCAGTTCTTC.

The chain uses TRBV7-2 and TRBJ1-5; the match to TRBD1 covers 7 bases. The germline CDR1 and CDR2 sequences are SGHTA and FQGNSA. The CDR3 extends over 13 amino acids. With 6 bases clipped from V and 7 bases from J, the junction kept 6 bases outside the gene matches. CDR3 DNA sequence: TGTGCCAGCAGTACCAGGGGGGGGCAGCCCCAGCATTTT. It translates to CASSTRGGQPQHF.

The gene calls are TRBV7-2 and TRBJ1-3; D is unresolved. This CDR3 contains 13 residues. Germline-derived CDR1 and CDR2 are SGHTA and FQGNSA. Deletions cut 1 base from V and 4 bases from J, with 5 bases between. CDR3 in amino acids: CASSLVVGNTIYF. The CDR3 nucleotides are TGTGCCAGCAGCTTAGTAGTGGGAAACACCATATATTTT.

This clone was seen a single time. The chain joins TRBV4-3 to TRBJ2-7; 7 nucleotides match TRBD1. J was trimmed by 4 bases and V by 0 bases; bases with no gene match: 9. Germline lookup yields CDR1 LGHNA and CDR2 YSLEER. The CDR3 consists of 16 residues. This chain's CDR3 is CASSQDLGQGDYEQYF. The CDR3 DNA follows: TGCGCCAGCAGCCAAGATTTGGGCCAGGGGGATTACGAGCAGTACTTC.

The chain is built from TRBV19 and TRBJ2-3; 9 bases are a match to TRBD2. Germline CDR1 is LNHDA and CDR2 is SQIVND (reference sequence). This CDR3 contains 15 residues. V gave up 5 bases and J gave up 6 bases; unmatched junction bases: 9. As DNA, the CDR3 is TGTGCCAGTAGTCCTGCGGGGGGGGGCCTGGATACGCAGTATTTT. This translates into CASSPAGGGLDTQYF.

This clone has just one count. The chain carries TRBV5-1 and TRBJ2-6; D ambiguous. V lost 4 bases and J lost 2, with 7 bases in between. The CDR3 extends over 14 amino acids. Germline-derived CDR1 and CDR2 are SGHRS and YFSETQ. Here the CDR3 DNA reads TGCGCCAGCAGCCAGGACCCTGGGGCCAACGTCCTGACTTTC. Amino acid sequence: CASSQDPGANVLTF.

V usage is TRBV4-2 and J usage is TRBJ2-7; 7 nucleotides align to TRBD1. The V segment lost 3 bases and the J segment 2 bases; nucleotides outside the gene matches: 7. The CDR3 runs to 15 residues. Per the germline V gene, CDR1 is LGHNA and CDR2 is YNFKEQ. In DNA form, the CDR3 reads TGTGCCAGCAGCCAGGCCACGGGACAGACCTACGAGCAGTACTTC. This sequence encodes CASSQATGQTYEQYF.

The chain employs TRBV7-6 and TRBJ2-1; tentatively, D is TRBD1 (6 bases). V lost 1 base to trimming and J lost 3 bases, with 13 bases between them. The CDR3 has 16 residues. The germline CDR1 and CDR2 sequences are SGHVS and FNYEAQ. CDR3 loop: CASSLGGTIIYNEQFF. The CDR3, as DNA: TGTGCCAGCAGCTTAGGAGGGACAATAATCTACAATGAGCAGTTCTTC.

The CDR3 DNA follows: TGTGCCAGCAGCGTACAAGGGACTAATGAAAAACTGTTTTTT. It translates to CASSVQGTNEKLFF. J is TRBJ1-4 and V is TRBV9, with D hard to call. V was pared by 1 base and J by 2 bases, with 6 bases between. The germline CDR1 and CDR2 sequences are SGDLS and YYNGEE. The CDR3 totals 14 residues.

This chain's CDR3 is CASSRIQGANYGYTF. The CDR3 bases are TGTGCCAGCAGCCGGATTCAGGGGGCCAACTATGGCTACACCTTC. The V and J genes are TRBV28 and TRBJ1-2; 8 bases are a match to TRBD1. The germline V gene encodes CDR1 MDHEN and CDR2 SYDVKM. The V segment lost 6 bases and the J segment 2 bases; nucleotides outside the gene matches: 8. This CDR3 spans 15 amino acids.

This chain joins TRBV7-2 and TRBJ2-1; 9 bases are shared with TRBD1. The germline V gene encodes CDR1 SGHTA and CDR2 FQGNSA. The CDR3 runs to 15 residues. V was pared by 5 bases and J by 4 bases, with 6 bases of the junction left unmatched. The CDR3 DNA sequence: TGTGCCAGCAGCCCCTGGACAGGGGATTACAATGAGCAGTTCTTC. Translated, it gives CASSPWTGDYNEQFF.

The J gene is TRBJ1-2, the V gene TRBV5-1, with D hard to call. Looked up from germline, CDR1 is SGHRS and CDR2 is YFSETQ. The CDR3 sequence is 14 residues long. Trimming left V 0 bases short and J 3 bases short, with 9 bases between. Written as DNA, the CDR3 is TGCGCCAGCAGCTTGGACATTTGGGACTATGGCTACACCTTC. Amino acids: CASSLDIWDYGYTF.

The chain couples TRBV18 to TRBJ2-6; D may match TRBD1 or TRBD2 (5 bases each). The CDR3 contains 15 residues. CDR1 KGHSH and CDR2 LQKENI come from the germline V gene. V was cut by 3 bases and J by 2 bases, with 8 bases left in between. The CDR3 loop reads CASSPGETGANVLTF. As DNA, the CDR3 is TGTGCCAGCTCACCGGGGGAGACTGGGGCCAACGTCCTGACTTTC. The full variable domain, rest sourced from reference TRBV18 and TRBJ2-6, is NAGVMQNPRHLVRRRGQEARLRCSPMKGHSHVYWYRQLPEEGLKFMVYLQKENIIDESGMPKERFSAEFPKEGPSILRIQQVVRGDSAAYFCASSPGETGANVLTFGAGSRLTVL.

The chain carries TRBV5-1 and TRBJ1-1; D is unclear. This CDR3 is 12 amino acids long. CDR1 and CDR2 from the germline V gene are SGHRS and YFSETQ. V shed 2 bases and J shed 5 bases, with 7 bases lying between them. The CDR3 nucleotides are TGCGCCAGCAGCTTACCGGAAACTGAAGCTTTCTTT. The encoded protein is CASSLPETEAFF.